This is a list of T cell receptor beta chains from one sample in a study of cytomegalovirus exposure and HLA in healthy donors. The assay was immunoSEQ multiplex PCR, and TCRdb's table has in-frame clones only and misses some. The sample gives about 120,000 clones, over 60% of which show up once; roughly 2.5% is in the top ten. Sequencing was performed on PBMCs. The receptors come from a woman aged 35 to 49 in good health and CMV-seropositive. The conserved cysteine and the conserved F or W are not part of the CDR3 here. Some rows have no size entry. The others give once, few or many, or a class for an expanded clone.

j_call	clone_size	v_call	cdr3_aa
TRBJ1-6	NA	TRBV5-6	ASSAIAAGNSPLH
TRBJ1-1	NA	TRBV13	ASSPRGTGGEIGAF
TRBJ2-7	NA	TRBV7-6	ASSLDQGSYEQY
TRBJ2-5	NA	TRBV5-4	ASSLRETSGGQETQY
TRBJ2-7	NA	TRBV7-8	ASSLFREGYEQY
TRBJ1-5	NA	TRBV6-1	ASRDGAQH
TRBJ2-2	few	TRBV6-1	ASSENSGGANTGELF
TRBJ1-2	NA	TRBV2	ASSLRGADGYT
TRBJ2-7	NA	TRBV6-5	ASSYSTGTGDREQY
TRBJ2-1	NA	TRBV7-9	ASSLANGGSYNEQF
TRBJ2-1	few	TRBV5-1	ASMVQGGYNEQF
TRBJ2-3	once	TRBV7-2	ASSLNYYTQY
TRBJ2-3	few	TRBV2	ASGTGATLTDTQY
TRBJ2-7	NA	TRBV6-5	ASSNQGRQY
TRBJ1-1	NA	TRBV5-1	ASSLVGVPEAF
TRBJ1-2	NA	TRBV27	ASSFVSGGGGYT
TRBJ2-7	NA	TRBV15	ATSRTSRTGVAQY
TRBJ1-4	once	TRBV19	ASSSQGRLEKLF
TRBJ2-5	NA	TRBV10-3	AISGTSGGVQETQY
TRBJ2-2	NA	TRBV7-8	ASSPGQGGVGGELF
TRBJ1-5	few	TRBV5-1	ASSPGQGPYQPQH
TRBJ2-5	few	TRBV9	ASSVAELASETQY
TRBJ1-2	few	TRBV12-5	ASGLVGTELYGYT
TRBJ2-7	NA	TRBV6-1	ASSESAGGSNEQY
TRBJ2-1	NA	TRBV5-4	ASSYGLAGHYNEQF
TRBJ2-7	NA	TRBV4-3	ASSQDLSGRAVGISYEQY
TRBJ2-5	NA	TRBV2	ASSDWGLQETQY
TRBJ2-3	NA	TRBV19	ASSIQGTVTDTQY
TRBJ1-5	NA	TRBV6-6	ASSYYNSNQPQH